These 19 T cell receptor beta chains were all obtained from the same sample, sequenced in a study of identical twins. Each CDR3 protein is one row after TCRdb ran MiXCR on the 5' RACE reads. The profile shows about 1.7 million distinct CDR3 sequences, less than 40% of them singletons. The source material was cord blood. These receptors originate from a newborn girl in good health.

This clonotype has a handful of counts. The chain links TRBV11-2 to TRBJ2-3; 11 bases are a match to TRBD2. The CDR3 extends over 17 amino acids. After removal of 2 bases from V and 4 bases from J, the junction contained 8 bases not matched to a gene. In germline, CDR1 is SGHAT, CDR2 FQNNGV. The CDR3 DNA sequence: TGTGCCAGCAGCTTATGGGGTAGCGGGGGGGCGGCAGATACGCAGTATTTT. As protein: CASSLWGSGGAADTQYF. The variable domain in full, with the rest retrieved from reference TRBV11-2 and TRBJ2-3, is EAGVAQSPRYKIIEKRQSVAFWCNPISGHATLYWYQQILGQGPKLLIQFQNNGVVDDSQLPKDRFSAERLKGVDSTLKIQPAKLEDSAVYLCASSLWGSGGAADTQYFGPGTRLTVL.

This clonotype was observed many times. The J gene is TRBJ2-3, the V gene TRBV6-2 or TRBV6-3; D call uncertain. Germline lookup yields CDR1 MNHEY and CDR2 SVGEGT. The CDR3 contains 13 residues. Trimming took 2 bases from V and 6 from J, leaving 9 bases between them. CDR3 region: CASSYARPDTQYF. CDR3 DNA sequence: TGTGCCAGCAGTTACGCCCGGCCGGATACGCAGTATTTT.

Details on this clonotype: A read error may produce the germline difference seen at one junction end. This sequence joins TRBV28 and TRBJ2-2; possible D gene TRBD2, 6 bases. Germline-derived CDR1 and CDR2 are MDHEN and SYDVKM. The CDR3 is 16 amino acids. This chain's CDR3 is CASKPWGQPHTGGLFF. In DNA, the CDR3 is TGTGCCAGCAAACCGTGGGGCCAGCCTCACACCGGGGGGCTGTTTTTT.

The rearrangement uses TRBV7-9 and TRBJ2-7, with D perhaps being TRBD1 or TRBD2 (7 bases each). From germline, CDR1 is SEHNR and CDR2 FQNEAQ (reference sequence). The CDR3 totals 14 residues. Trimming pared 5 bases from V and 4 bases from J, leaving 15 bases between. The DNA for the CDR3 is TGTGCCAGCAGCGAGAGCGGGACAGTATACGAGCAGTACTTC. It is translated as CASSESGTVYEQYF.

The table lists this clonotype with a few counts. This chain links TRBV14 with TRBJ2-3; 9 nucleotides line up with TRBD2. Germline assignment: CDR1 SGHDN and CDR2 FVKESK. CDR3 size: 16 residues. The V gene end was trimmed by 1 base and the J gene end by 6 bases; junction bases not matched to a gene: 8. The CDR3 DNA follows: TGTGCCAGCAGCCAAGTCCCGGGACTAGCATCGGATACGCAGTATTTT. It is translated as CASSQVPGLASDTQYF.

In its sample, this clonotype was seen a few times. The rearrangement uses TRBV5-1 and TRBJ2-7, with 12 positions matching TRBD2. Unmatched junction bases numbered 18, after V lost 7 bases and J lost 7 bases. The CDR3 has 17 residues. Germline-derived CDR1 and CDR2 are SGHRS and YFSETQ. Written as DNA, the CDR3 is TGCGCCAGCGGAATCGGGACTAGCGGGCGCCTGGGGTGGGAGCAGTACTTC. It specifies CASGIGTSGRLGWEQYF.

This clonotype occurred once. The V and J genes are TRBV9 and TRBJ2-5; D is unresolved. Germline V lookup: CDR1 SGDLS, CDR2 YYNGEE. The length of the CDR3 is 14 residues. Trimming took off 0 bases at V and 3 bases at J, with 9 bases between the two ends. DNA of the CDR3: TGTGCCAGCAGCGTAGGACACGCCAAAGAGACCCAGTACTTC. Amino acids: CASSVGHAKETQYF. Filled out from reference TRBV9 and TRBJ2-5, the complete variable domain reads DSGVTQTPKHLITATGQRVTLRCSPRSGDLSVYWYQQSLDQGLQFLIQYYNGEERAKGNILERFSAQQFPDLHSELNLSSLELGDSALYFCASSVGHAKETQYFGPGTRLLVL.

The chain recombines TRBV2 with TRBJ2-3, with D hard to call. V lost 7 bases, J lost 2 bases, and 19 bases lay in between. This CDR3 has 16 residues. Germline V gene data show CDR1 as SNHLY and CDR2 as FYNNEI. CDR3 residues: CASIGRTHPHTDTQYF. The CDR3 nucleotides read TGTGCCAGCATCGGCAGGACCCACCCCCACACAGATACGCAGTATTTT. The full variable domain, completed using reference TRBV2 and TRBJ2-3, is EPEVTQTPSHQVTQMGQEVILRCVPISNHLYFYWYRQILGQKVEFLVSFYNNEISEKSEIFDDQFSVERPDGSNFTLKIRSTKLEDSAMYFCASIGRTHPHTDTQYFGPGTRLTVL.

This clonotype was found a few times. The chain carries TRBV20-1 and TRBJ2-7; no reliable D call. Trimming stripped 2 bases from V and 0 bases from J, with 8 bases between. CDR3 length equals 13 residues. The germline V gene encodes CDR1 DFQATT and CDR2 SNEGSKA (reference sequence). This CDR3 reads CSARLGISYEQYF. DNA of the CDR3: TGCAGTGCTAGACTGGGGATCTCCTACGAGCAGTACTTC.

The chain links TRBV5-6 to TRBJ1-2; no reliable D call. Trimming pared 2 bases from V and 3 bases from J, leaving 14 bases between. Germline assignment: CDR1 SGHDT and CDR2 YYEEEE. The CDR3 is 15 amino acids. The CDR3 protein is CASSFRGPQDYGYTF. DNA of the CDR3: TGTGCCAGCAGCTTTCGAGGGCCGCAAGACTATGGCTACACCTTC. The whole variable domain, remainder taken from reference TRBV5-6 and TRBJ1-2, is DAGVTQSPTHLIKTRGQQVTLRCSPKSGHDTVSWYQQALGQGPQFIFQYYEEEERQRGNFPDRFSGHQFPNYSSELNVNALLLGDSALYLCASSFRGPQDYGYTFGSGTRLTVV.

In its sample, this clonotype was seen many times. The chain links TRBV5-4 to TRBJ2-5; D gene uncertain. V was pared by 4 bases and J by 4 bases, with 17 bases between. Germline V lookup: CDR1 SGHNT, CDR2 YYREEE (reference sequence). This CDR3 is 15 amino acids long. The CDR3 DNA reads TGTGCCAGCAGCGCGCCAGCAACAACATCAGAGACCCAGTACTTC. It is translated as CASSAPATTSETQYF.

This chain joins TRBV12-3 or TRBV12-4 and TRBJ1-5; 8 bases align to TRBD1. This CDR3 has 15 amino acids. The V gene end was trimmed by 5 bases and the J gene end by 3 bases; junction bases not matched to a gene: 6. CDR3 sequence: CASSIGTGINQPQHF. CDR3 DNA: TGTGCCAGCAGTATAGGGACAGGCATCAATCAGCCCCAGCATTTT.

V and J are TRBV6-1 and TRBJ2-4; possible D gene TRBD1, 5 bases. Germline V CDR1 and CDR2: MNHNS, SASEGT. This CDR3 is built from 14 residues. Trimming removed 1 base from V and 13 bases from J, with 17 bases in between. CDR3 coding DNA: TGTGCCAGCAGTGAAGGTGGGGCGCGGAATGAGCAGTACTTC. Protein sequence: CASSEGGARNEQYF.

The chain combines TRBV6-1 with TRBJ2-5; 9 nucleotides align to TRBD2. From germline, CDR1 is MNHNS and CDR2 SASEGT. Unmatched junction bases numbered 12, after V lost 2 bases and J lost 11 bases. The CDR3 sequence is 15 residues long. The CDR3 loop reads CASSERSGGKHEQYF. The CDR3, as DNA: TGTGCCAGCAGTGAAAGGAGCGGGGGGAAACATGAGCAGTACTTC.

The chain carries TRBV21-1 and TRBJ2-5; the D call in the table, TRBD1, was not verified against the DNA. TRBV21-1 is shown as a pseudogene. CDR3 length: 16 residues. The DNA for the CDR3 is TGTGCCAGCAGCAAAGGAGGGGTACCCTATTCGGAGACCCTGTACTTC. Protein sequence: CASSKGGVPYSETLYF.

V usage is TRBV7-2 and J usage is TRBJ2-7; TRBD2 might be the D (6 bases). CDR1 and CDR2 from the germline V gene are SGHTA and FQGNSA. The CDR3 has 20 residues. The V end was cut by 0 bases, the J end by 3 bases, with 27 bases between. CDR3 protein: CASSLACRAWTIHPHYEQYF. DNA for the CDR3: TGTGCCAGCAGCTTAGCGTGTCGGGCTTGGACTATCCATCCTCACTACGAGCAGTACTTC.

The chain recombines TRBV5-1 with TRBJ2-6; no firm D call. The CDR3 covers 17 residues. The germline CDR1 and CDR2 sequences are SGHRS and YFSETQ. With 2 bases removed from V and 1 base from J, the gap between germline ends came to 13 bases. This CDR3 reads CASSLFFAESGANVLTF. CDR3 in DNA: TGCGCCAGCAGCTTATTTTTCGCGGAGTCTGGGGCCAACGTCCTGACTTTC.

This clonotype was seen a single time. CDR3 protein: CASSYSTSGRYNEQFF. DNA for the CDR3: TGTGCCAGCAGTTACTCCACTAGCGGGAGGTACAATGAGCAGTTCTTC. The chain couples TRBV6-5 to TRBJ2-1; 12 bases fit TRBD2. This CDR3 contains 16 residues. The V and J ends lost 0 bases and 4 bases, in that order; junction bases with no gene match: 1. Germline CDR1 and CDR2: MNHEY and SVGAGI.

This clonotype came up many times. The chain combines TRBV2 with TRBJ2-3; 10 bases are a match to TRBD1. The V and J ends lost 4 bases and 3 bases, in that order; junction bases with no gene match: 4. Looked up from germline, CDR1 is SNHLY and CDR2 is FYNNEI. The CDR3 spans 15 residues. CDR3 region: CASSAGQGSTDTQYF. CDR3 nucleotides: TGTGCCAGCAGTGCGGGACAGGGGAGTACAGATACGCAGTATTTT.